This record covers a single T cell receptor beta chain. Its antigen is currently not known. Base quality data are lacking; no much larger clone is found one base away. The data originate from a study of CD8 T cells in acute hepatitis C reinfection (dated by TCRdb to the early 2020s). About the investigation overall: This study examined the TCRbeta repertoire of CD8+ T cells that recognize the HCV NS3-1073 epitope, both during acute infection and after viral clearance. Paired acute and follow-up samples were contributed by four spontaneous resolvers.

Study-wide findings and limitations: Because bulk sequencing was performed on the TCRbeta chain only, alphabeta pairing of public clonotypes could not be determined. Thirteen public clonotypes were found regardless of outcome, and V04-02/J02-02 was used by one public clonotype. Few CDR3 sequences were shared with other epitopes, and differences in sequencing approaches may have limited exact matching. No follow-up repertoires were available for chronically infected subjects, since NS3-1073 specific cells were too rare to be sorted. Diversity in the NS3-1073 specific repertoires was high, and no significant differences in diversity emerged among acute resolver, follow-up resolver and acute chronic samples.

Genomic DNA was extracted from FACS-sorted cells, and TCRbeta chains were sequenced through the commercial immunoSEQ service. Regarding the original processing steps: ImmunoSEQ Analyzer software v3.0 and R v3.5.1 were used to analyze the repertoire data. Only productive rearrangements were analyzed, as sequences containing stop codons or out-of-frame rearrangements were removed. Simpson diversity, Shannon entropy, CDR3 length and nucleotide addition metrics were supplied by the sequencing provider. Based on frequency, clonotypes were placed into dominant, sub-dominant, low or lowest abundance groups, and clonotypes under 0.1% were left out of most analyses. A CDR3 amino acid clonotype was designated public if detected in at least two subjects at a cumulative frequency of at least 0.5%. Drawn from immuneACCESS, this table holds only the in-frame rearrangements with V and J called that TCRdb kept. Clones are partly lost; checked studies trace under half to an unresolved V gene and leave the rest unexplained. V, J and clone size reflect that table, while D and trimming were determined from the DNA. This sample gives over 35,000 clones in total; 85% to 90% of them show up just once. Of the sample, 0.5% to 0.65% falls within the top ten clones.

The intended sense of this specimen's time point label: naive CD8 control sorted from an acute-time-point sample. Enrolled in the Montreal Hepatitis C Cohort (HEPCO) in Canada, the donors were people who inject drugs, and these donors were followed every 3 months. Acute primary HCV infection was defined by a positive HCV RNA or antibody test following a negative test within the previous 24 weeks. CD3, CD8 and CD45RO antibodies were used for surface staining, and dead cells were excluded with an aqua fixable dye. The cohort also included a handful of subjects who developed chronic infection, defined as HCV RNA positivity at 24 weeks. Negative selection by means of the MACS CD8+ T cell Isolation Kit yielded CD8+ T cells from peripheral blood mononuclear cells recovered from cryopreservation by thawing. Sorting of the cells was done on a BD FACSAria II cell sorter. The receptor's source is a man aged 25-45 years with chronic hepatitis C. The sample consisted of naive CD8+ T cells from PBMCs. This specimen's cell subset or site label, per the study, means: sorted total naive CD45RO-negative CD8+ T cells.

The CDR3 reads CASSPGLGLGYEQYF. In nucleotide form, the sequence is TGTGCCAGTAGCCCTGGACTGGGACTAGGATACGAGCAGTACTTC. In this chain, TRBV19 is recombined with TRBJ2-7; 8 bases in the junction line up with TRBD2. V ends up 6 bases short and J 4 bases short, with an unmatched junction base count of 11. CDR1 LNHDA and CDR2 SQIVND are derived from the germline V gene (reference sequence). Measured from the cysteine to the phenylalanine, the CDR3 is 15 residues long. The CDR3 DNA has 45 bases and is translated from base 1. This CDR3, with the reference TRBV19 and TRBJ2-7 proteins standing in past its ends, gives the full variable domain DGGITQSPKYLFRKEGQNVTLSCEQNLNHDAMYWYRQDPGQGLRLIYYSQIVNDFQKGDIAEGYSVSREKKESFPLTVTSAQKNPTAFYLCASSPGLGLGYEQYFGPGTRLTVT.